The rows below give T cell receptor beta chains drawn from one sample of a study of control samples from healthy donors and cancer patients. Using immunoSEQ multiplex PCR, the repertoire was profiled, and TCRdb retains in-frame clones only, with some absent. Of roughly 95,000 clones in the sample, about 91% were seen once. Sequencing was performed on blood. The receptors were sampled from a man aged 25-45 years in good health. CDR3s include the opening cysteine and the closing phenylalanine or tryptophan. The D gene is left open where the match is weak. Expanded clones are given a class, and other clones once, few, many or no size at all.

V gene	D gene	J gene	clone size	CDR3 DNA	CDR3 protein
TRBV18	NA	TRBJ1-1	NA	TGTGCCAGCTCACCGCAGGGTCGCACTGAAGCTTTCTTT	CASSPQGRTEAFF
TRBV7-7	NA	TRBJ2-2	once	TGTGCCAGCAGCTTTGATTCTCTGGGGGAGCTGTTTTTT	CASSFDSLGELFF
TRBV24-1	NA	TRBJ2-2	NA	TGTGCCACCAGTGAACGAACAAACACCGGGGAGCTGTTTTTT	CATSERTNTGELFF
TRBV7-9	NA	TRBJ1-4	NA	TGTGCCAGCAGCTTAGGGGGAATGGGAGCGGATGAAAAACTGTTTTTT	CASSLGGMGADEKLFF
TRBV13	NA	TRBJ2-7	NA	TGTGCCAGCAGTCCATCCGTCGTCACATACGAGCAGTACTTC	CASSPSVVTYEQYF
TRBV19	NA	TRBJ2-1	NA	TGTGCCAGTAGTATCTGGGCGGGATCCGCGGGTGAGCAGTTCTTC	CASSIWAGSAGEQFF
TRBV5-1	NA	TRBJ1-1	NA	TGCGCCAGCAGCACCGACGGTAACACTGAAGCTTTCTTT	CASSTDGNTEAFF
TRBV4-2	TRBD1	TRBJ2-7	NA	TGTGCCAGCAGCCCAACAGGGGGCCGGCCCTACGAGCAGTACTTC	CASSPTGGRPYEQYF
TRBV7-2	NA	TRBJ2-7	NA	TGTGCCAGCAGCTTAGGCATGGGTAGCGGCTACGAGCAGTACTTC	CASSLGMGSGYEQYF
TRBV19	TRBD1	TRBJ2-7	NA	TGTGCCAGTAGTGAGGACGGAGGACAGGCCTACGAGCAGTACTTC	CASSEDGGQAYEQYF
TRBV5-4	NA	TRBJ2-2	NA	TGTGCCAGCAGCCCGGTCGCCCGGAGTAACACCGGGGAGCTGTTTTTT	CASSPVARSNTGELFF
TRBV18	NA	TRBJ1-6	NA	TGTGCCAGCTCACCGGAAACAGCAAATTCACCCCTCCACTTT	CASSPETANSPLHF
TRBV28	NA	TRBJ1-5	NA	TGTGTCAGCAGACCCGGGACCTCGGGTCAGCCCCAGCATTTT	CVSRPGTSGQPQHF
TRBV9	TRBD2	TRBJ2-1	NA	TGTGCCAGCAGCCCAACGGGACTAGCGGCCGGGGATGAGCAGTTCTTC	CASSPTGLAAGDEQFF
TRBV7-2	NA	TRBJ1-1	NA	TGTGCCAGCAGCTCACAGATGGGGGTCAACACTGAAGCTTTCTTT	CASSSQMGVNTEAFF
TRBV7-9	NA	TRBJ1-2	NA	TGTGCCAGCAGCTTAGTAGGAGGGGCGGGGTATGGCTACACCTTC	CASSLVGGAGYGYTF
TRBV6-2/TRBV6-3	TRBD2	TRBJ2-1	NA	TGTGCCAGCAGTTACCTCCTAGCGGACCTACACAATGAGCAGTTCTTC	CASSYLLADLHNEQFF
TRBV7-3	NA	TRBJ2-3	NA	TGTGCCAGCAGCTTAATGGGCACAGATACGCAGTATTTT	CASSLMGTDTQYF
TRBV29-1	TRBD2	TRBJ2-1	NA	TGCAGCGTTGATTCAGGATGGGTAGCGGGAGGGCCTCATAACAATGAGCAGTTCTTC	CSVDSGWVAGGPHNNEQFF
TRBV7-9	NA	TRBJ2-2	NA	TGTGCCAGCAGCCCCCCGGAGCGGGACACCGGGGAGCTGTTTTTT	CASSPPERDTGELFF
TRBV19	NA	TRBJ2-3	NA	TGTGCCAGTTCTCCGGGACCAACAGATACGCAGTATTTT	CASSPGPTDTQYF
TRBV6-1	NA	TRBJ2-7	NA	TGTGCCAGCAGTGAAGATGGAACCTCCTACGAGCAGTACTTC	CASSEDGTSYEQYF
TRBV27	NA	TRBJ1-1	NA	TGTGCCAGCAGTTTTGCCACCTTGGGGGACACTGAAGCTTTCTTT	CASSFATLGDTEAFF
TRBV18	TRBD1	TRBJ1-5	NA	TGTGCCAGCTCCGGAGACAGGGGCCGGCAGCCCCAGCATTTT	CASSGDRGRQPQHF
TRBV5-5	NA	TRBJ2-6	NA	TGTGCCAGCAGCTTGCACCTCTCTGGGGCCAACGTCCTGACTTTC	CASSLHLSGANVLTF
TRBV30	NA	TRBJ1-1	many	TGTGCCTGGAAAAGAGACGTGAGAGTAGACACTGAAGCTTTCTTT	CAWKRDVRVDTEAFF
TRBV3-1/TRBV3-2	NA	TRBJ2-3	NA	TGTGCCAGCAGCCAAGTAACCCGGGCAGATACGCAGTATTTT	CASSQVTRADTQYF
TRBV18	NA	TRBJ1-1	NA	TGTGCCAGCTCACCACCGAATAGGAATCCGAACACTGAAGCTTTCTTT	CASSPPNRNPNTEAFF
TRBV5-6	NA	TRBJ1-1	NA	TGTGCCAGCAGCTTGTTTGTGGGCAAGGTGAACACTGAAGCTTTCTTT	CASSLFVGKVNTEAFF